This T cell receptor beta chain was sequenced in a study of T cell responses to AZD1222 COVID-19 vaccine. CDR1 and CDR2 from the germline V gene are LNHNV and YYDKDF (reference sequence). The junction had 5 bases not matched to a gene; V was cut back by 5 bases and J by 5 bases. This CDR3 has 15 amino acids. Profiled with immunoSEQ multiplex PCR; TCRdb holds only in-frame clones, not every one. The sample lists over 130,000 clones, about 89% occurring once. The source is an adult who received the MenACWY meningococcal vaccine as a control. The chain is built from TRBV15 and TRBJ2-1; 11 bases align to TRBD2. The specimen was peripheral blood, collected 28 days after the second dose of the MenACWY control vaccine. The CDR3 coding sequence is TGTGCCACCAGCCCCCCGGGACTAGCGGACAATGAGCAGTTCTTC. It translates to CATSPPGLADNEQFF.